This TCR beta chain was identified in a study of cytomegalovirus exposure and HLA in healthy donors. Points from the study as a whole: Highly shared variants forming one cluster were likely a sequencing artifact. With later analysis, a missense DCLRE1C variant became linked to TCR beta V- and J-gene trimming. Common viral pathogens seemed to be connected with several of the most significant clusters, according to a later analysis.

Donors were ostensibly healthy at sampling, although undocumented immune exposures were probable. Primers for the PCR totalled 60 Vbeta and 13 Jbeta. Here immunoSEQ multiplex PCR was the method, and the copy in TCRdb shows in-frame clones only, minus some. The sample holds around 85,000 clones, 60% to 80% seen once. The CDR3 contains 14 residues. Trimming cost V 1 base and J 13 bases; bases outside gene matches: 9. CDR1 and CDR2 (germline): SGHTA, FQGNSA. Comments on this clone: Its cognate antigen is unknown.

This chain links TRBV7-2 with TRBJ2-1, with 8 bases lining up with TRBD2. Sequencing was carried out using PBMCs. This sequence originates from a woman aged 50 to 65 in good health and CMV-seropositive. The CDR3: CASSLEVSGRPQFF. CDR3 DNA: TGTGCCAGCAGCTTAGAAGTCAGCGGGAGACCCCAGTTCTTC. Based on the CDR3 plus reference TRBV7-2 and TRBJ2-1, the full variable domain is GAGVSQSPSNKVTEKGKDVELRCDPISGHTALYWYRQSLGQGLEFLIYFQGNSAPDKSGLPSDRFSAERTGGSVSTLTIQRTQQEDSAVYLCASSLEVSGRPQFFGPGTRLTVL.